The clone carrying this T cell receptor beta chain is labeled medium-sized. This record comes from a study of molecular identifiers for immune sequencing clone quantification. Naive CD8 T cells were picked out by sorting for CD8+CD4-CCR7+CD45RA+. Each CDR3 protein gets one entry after TCRdb re-called the PCR reads with MiXCR. This sample has roughly 10,000 distinct CDR3 sequences, with 19% found just once. The CDR3 contains 15 residues. Per germline, CDR1 MDHEN and CDR2 SYDVKM. V shed 6 bases and J 0 bases; nucleotides not matched to a gene: 8. The clonotype comes from a human donor in good health. Some libraries in this study had Jurkat cell RNA spiked in. V gene TRBV28 combines with J gene TRBJ2-7, with 7 nucleotides matching TRBD1. Sample: naive CD8+ T cells from blood, with Jurkat cell RNA spiked in. Stated subset: FACS-sorted CD8+CD4-CCR7+CD45RA+ naive T cells. The CDR3: CASRSDRASSYEQYF. Written as DNA, the CDR3 is TGTGCCAGCAGGTCTGACAGGGCGAGCTCCTACGAGCAGTACTTC.